These T cell receptor beta chains were read from a single sample in a study of blood T cell repertoires in COVID-19. Generated by immunoSEQ multiplex PCR, the TCRdb table keeps only in-frame clones and is missing some. The table lists roughly 180,000 clones, approximately 77% of them singletons. The sequenced material came from peripheral blood. All receptors come from a woman aged 80 or older with active or convalescent COVID-19. Both conserved end residues are part of each CDR3. Each record gives: V gene, clone size, D gene, J gene, CDR3 DNA, CDR3 protein. The D gene is left open where the match is weak. Not every row has a clone size; where given, it reads once, few, many or a size class.

TRBV7-9	once	TRBD2	TRBJ2-7	TGTGCCAGCAGCTCTTATAGCGGGAGCTACGAGCAGTACTTC	CASSSYSGSYEQYF
TRBV5-1	.	TRBD1	TRBJ1-1	TGCGCCAGCAGCCTGACAGGGATCGACACTGAAGCTTTCTTT	CASSLTGIDTEAFF
TRBV3-1/TRBV3-2	once	TRBD1	TRBJ1-2	TGTGCCAGCAGGGGGACAGGGGACTATGGCTACACCTTC	CASRGTGDYGYTF
TRBV5-8	.	.	TRBJ2-5	TGTGCCAGCAGCTTGGGGCTAGTGAGTAGAGAGACCCAGTACTTC	CASSLGLVSRETQYF
TRBV27	.	TRBD1	TRBJ1-2	TGTGCCAGCCGGGACAGGGGGACCTATGGCTACACCTTC	CASRDRGTYGYTF
TRBV6-2/TRBV6-3	.	.	TRBJ2-7	TGTGCCAGCAGTCGGAGGGGCTACGAGCAGTACTTC	CASSRRGYEQYF
TRBV18	.	TRBD2	TRBJ2-2	TGTGCCAGCTCATCAACCGGGACTAGAAACACCGGGGAGCTGTTTTTT	CASSSTGTRNTGELFF
TRBV9	.	.	TRBJ1-4	TGTGCCAGCAGCGTAGGGCCTAATGAAAAACTGTTTTTT	CASSVGPNEKLFF
TRBV7-9	.	.	TRBJ2-2	TGTGCCAGCAGCCGACAGGTACACGTGGCCGGGGAGCTGTTTTTT	CASSRQVHVAGELFF
TRBV7-3	.	.	TRBJ2-2	TGTGCCAGCAGCTTAACTTCTATAACAGGGCCCACCGGGGAGCTGTTTTTT	CASSLTSITGPTGELFF
TRBV5-1	once	.	TRBJ1-2	TGCGCCAGCAGGACAGATAACTATGGCTACACCTTC	CASRTDNYGYTF
TRBV5-4	.	TRBD1	TRBJ1-6	TGTGCCAGCAGCTTGCGACAGGGTCCGTCCTCACCCCTCCACTTT	CASSLRQGPSSPLHF
TRBV5-4	few	.	TRBJ2-7	TGTGCCAGCAGCTTGGGGCGGGTTTTGAGCGAGCAGTACTTC	CASSLGRVLSEQYF
TRBV3-1/TRBV3-2	.	.	TRBJ1-3	TGTGCCAGCAGCCGAGAGTGGGCGTCAGGAAACACCATATATTTT	CASSREWASGNTIYF
TRBV28	.	TRBD1	TRBJ2-3	TGTGCCAGCACCCTTATTCCGGGACAGGGGGGGGATACGCAGTATTTT	CASTLIPGQGGDTQYF
TRBV7-3	.	TRBD2	TRBJ2-1	TGTGCCAGCAGCTTAAGGCGGGAGGGGTACAATGAGCAGTTCTTC	CASSLRREGYNEQFF
TRBV30	.	TRBD1	TRBJ1-2	TGTGCCTGGTGGGGTGGGCAGGGGGGTTTCGGTGGCTACACCTTC	CAWWGGQGGFGGYTF
TRBV9	.	.	TRBJ1-4	TGTGCCAGCAGCGTTTCAGCGGGGAATGAAAAACTGTTTTTT	CASSVSAGNEKLFF
TRBV27	.	TRBD2	TRBJ2-5	TGTGCCAGCAGGGCTAGCGGGTTCCAAGAGACCCAGTACTTC	CASRASGFQETQYF
TRBV6-6	.	.	TRBJ1-6	TGTGCCAGCAGTTACTCGCGGGAATCACCCCTCCACTTT	CASSYSRESPLHF
TRBV7-2	.	.	TRBJ1-4	TGTGCCAGCAGTTTTTCCGGGACACTGGAAAAACTGTTTTTT	CASSFSGTLEKLFF
TRBV27	once	TRBD1	TRBJ1-2	TGTGCCAGCAGTCCGACCTGGACAGGGGCAGGCTACACCTTC	CASSPTWTGAGYTF
TRBV6-6	few	TRBD1	TRBJ1-1	TGTGCCAGCAGCCGGGGACAGTTATACACTGAAGCTTTCTTT	CASSRGQLYTEAFF
TRBV5-4	.	TRBD1	TRBJ1-6	TGTGCCAGCAGCCCCGGTGGGACAGGGAATTCACCCCTCCACTTT	CASSPGGTGNSPLHF
TRBV30	.	.	TRBJ1-3	TGTGCCGCAATGGTAGTTTTCTCTGGAAACACCATATATTTT	CAAMVVFSGNTIYF
TRBV6-5	.	.	TRBJ1-5	TGTGCCAGCAGTTACGGGCAGGGACTACAGCCCCAGCATTTT	CASSYGQGLQPQHF
TRBV5-5	.	.	TRBJ1-6	TGTGCCAGCAGCTCCTACCCCGGGGGATCGGGTAATTCACCCCTCCACTTT	CASSSYPGGSGNSPLHF
TRBV7-9	many	.	TRBJ2-7	TGTGCCAGCAGCTTAGTTCCGGGAGAGCAGTACTTC	CASSLVPGEQYF
TRBV28	.	.	TRBJ1-3	TGTGCCAGCAGTCCGGGGGGCGCGGGTGGAAACACCATATATTTT	CASSPGGAGGNTIYF
TRBV11-3	.	.	TRBJ2-1	TGTGCCAGCAGCTTAGGACTGACCCTTAATGAGCAGTTCTTC	CASSLGLTLNEQFF
TRBV5-1	.	.	TRBJ2-5	TGCGCCAGCAGCTCCGAGTACCAAGAGACCCAGTACTTC	CASSSEYQETQYF
TRBV28	.	TRBD1	TRBJ2-2	TGTGCCAGCAGGGGGACAGGGGACACCGGGGAGCTGTTTTTT	CASRGTGDTGELFF
TRBV19	.	TRBD2	TRBJ2-3	TGTGCCAGTAGTCCCGAAGGGACTAGCGGAGGGAAAGATACGCAGTATTTT	CASSPEGTSGGKDTQYF
TRBV11-2	.	.	TRBJ1-1	TGTGCCAGCAGCTTCGGGGGGCACCTATTTTCGAACACTGAAGCTTTCTTT	CASSFGGHLFSNTEAFF
TRBV6-5	.	.	TRBJ2-3	TGTGCCAGCAGAGTAAGACAGCGCACAGATACGCAGTATTTT	CASRVRQRTDTQYF
TRBV28	.	.	TRBJ2-1	TGTGCCAGCAGTTTAGGTAGCGGCCAATACAATGAGCAGTTCTTC	CASSLGSGQYNEQFF
TRBV18	.	TRBD2	TRBJ2-2	TGTGCCAGCTCACGTCGGACTAGCGGGAGAATGAACACCGGGGAGCTGTTTTTT	CASSRRTSGRMNTGELFF
TRBV5-1	.	.	TRBJ1-1	TGCGCCAGCAGCCTGACAGGACTGAACACTGAAGCTTTCTTT	CASSLTGLNTEAFF
TRBV5-1	.	.	TRBJ1-2	TGCGCCAGCAGCTTGGAAGGATTGTCGGGGGAGGGTGGCTACACCTTC	CASSLEGLSGEGGYTF
TRBV28	.	.	TRBJ1-5	TGTGCCAGCAGTTTCGCCGGAGGCAATCAGCCCCAGCATTTT	CASSFAGGNQPQHF
TRBV7-2	.	.	TRBJ1-5	TGTGCCAGCAGTCTGCGGGGTTGGCAGCCCCAGCATTTT	CASSLRGWQPQHF
TRBV2	.	TRBD1	TRBJ2-7	TGTGCCAGCATCGAACAGGGGATTTCGTACGAGCAGTACTTC	CASIEQGISYEQYF
TRBV7-9	.	TRBD2	TRBJ2-1	TGTGCCAGCAGCTCTACACGGACTAGCGGAGAGTTCTTC	CASSSTRTSGEFF
TRBV5-1	.	.	TRBJ2-3	TGCGCCAGCAGCTTGGGAGTCGGGGGGCTCACAGATACGCAGTATTTT	CASSLGVGGLTDTQYF
TRBV7-9	.	.	TRBJ1-3	TGTGCCAGCAGCACGACGGCAGGGGCGGGAAACACCATATATTTT	CASSTTAGAGNTIYF
TRBV3-1/TRBV3-2	few	.	TRBJ1-1	TGTGCCAGCAGCCAACCGGGACTGCCGAACGCTGAAGCTTTCTTT	CASSQPGLPNAEAFF
TRBV7-8	.	TRBD2	TRBJ2-1	TGTGCCAGCAGCCCGCTCAGCGGGAGGAAATCCTACAATGAGCAGTTCTTC	CASSPLSGRKSYNEQFF
TRBV10-1	.	TRBD2	TRBJ2-1	TGCGCCAGCAGTGACCTGACTAGCGGGAGATACAATGAGCAGTTCTTC	CASSDLTSGRYNEQFF
TRBV19	once	.	TRBJ2-6	TGTGCCAGTAGTATTTCCGCTGGGGCCAACGTCCTGACTTTC	CASSISAGANVLTF
TRBV5-1	few	TRBD1	TRBJ1-1	TGCGCCAGCAGCTTGGCGACAGGGGATGGAACTGAAGCTTTCTTT	CASSLATGDGTEAFF
TRBV5-6	.	.	TRBJ1-3	TGTGCCAGCAGCCACAAAGGGGGTCCTATGGGAAACACCATATATTTT	CASSHKGGPMGNTIYF
TRBV5-1	.	TRBD1	TRBJ2-2	TGCGCCAGCAGCTTGAAGGGGGCCCCGATCGGGGAGCTGTTTTTT	CASSLKGAPIGELFF
TRBV5-1	.	TRBD1	TRBJ1-6	TGCGCCAGCGGGCTACTAGGACAGGGGTCCAATTCACCCCTCCACTTT	CASGLLGQGSNSPLHF
TRBV30	once	.	TRBJ1-5	TGTGCCTGGAGATCGCGACAGTCCTATAGCAATCAGCCCCAGCATTTT	CAWRSRQSYSNQPQHF